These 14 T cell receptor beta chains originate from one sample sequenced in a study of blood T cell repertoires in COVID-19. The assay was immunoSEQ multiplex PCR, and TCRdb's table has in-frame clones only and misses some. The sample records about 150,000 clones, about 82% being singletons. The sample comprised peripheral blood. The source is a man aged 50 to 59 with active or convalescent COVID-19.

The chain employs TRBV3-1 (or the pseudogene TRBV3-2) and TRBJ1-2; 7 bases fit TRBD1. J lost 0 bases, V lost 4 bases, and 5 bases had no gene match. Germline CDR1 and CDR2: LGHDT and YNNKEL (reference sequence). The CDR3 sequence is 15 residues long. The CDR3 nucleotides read TGTGCCAGCAGCCCCCGGGACAGACCTAACTATGGCTACACCTTC. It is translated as CASSPRDRPNYGYTF.

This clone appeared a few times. The CDR3 loop is CATSAPGQGYEQYF. CDR3 sequence (DNA): TGTGCCACCAGTGCTCCGGGACAGGGGTACGAGCAGTACTTC. The chain has TRBV24-1 and TRBJ2-7; 10 nucleotides line up with TRBD1. CDR3 length equals 14 residues. The J segment lost 4 bases and the V segment lost 5 bases, leaving 4 bases of the junction unmatched. The V gene's germline CDR1 is KGHDR and CDR2 SFDVKD.

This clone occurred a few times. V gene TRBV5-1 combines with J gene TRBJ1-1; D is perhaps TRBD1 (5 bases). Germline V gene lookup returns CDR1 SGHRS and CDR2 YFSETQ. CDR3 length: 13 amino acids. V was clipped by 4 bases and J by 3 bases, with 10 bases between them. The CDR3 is CASSPDSYTEAFF. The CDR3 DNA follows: TGCGCCAGCAGCCCCGACAGCTACACTGAAGCTTTCTTT.

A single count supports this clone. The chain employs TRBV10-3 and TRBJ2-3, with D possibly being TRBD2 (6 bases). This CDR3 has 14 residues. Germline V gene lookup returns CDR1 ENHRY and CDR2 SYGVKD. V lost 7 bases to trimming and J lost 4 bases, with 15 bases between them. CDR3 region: CAITVPGVPDTQYF. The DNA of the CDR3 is TGTGCCATCACCGTCCCGGGGGTCCCAGATACGCAGTATTTT.

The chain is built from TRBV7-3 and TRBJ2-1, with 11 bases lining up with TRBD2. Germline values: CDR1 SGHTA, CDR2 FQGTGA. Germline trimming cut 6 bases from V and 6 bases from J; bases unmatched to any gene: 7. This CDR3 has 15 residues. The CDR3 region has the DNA TGTGCCAGCAGACAAACCGGGACTAGCGGCAATGAGCAGTTCTTC. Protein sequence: CASRQTGTSGNEQFF.

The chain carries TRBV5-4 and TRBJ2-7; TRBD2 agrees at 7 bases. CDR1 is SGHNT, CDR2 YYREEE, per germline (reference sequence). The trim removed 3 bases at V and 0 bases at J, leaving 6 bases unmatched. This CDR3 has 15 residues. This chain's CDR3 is CASSSTGTNSYEQYF. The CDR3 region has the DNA TGTGCCAGCAGCTCTACCGGGACTAACTCCTACGAGCAGTACTTC.

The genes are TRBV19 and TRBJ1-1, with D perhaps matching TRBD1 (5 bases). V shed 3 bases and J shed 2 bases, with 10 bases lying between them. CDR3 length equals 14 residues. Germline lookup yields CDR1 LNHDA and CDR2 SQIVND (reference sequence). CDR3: CASSILGRNTEAFF. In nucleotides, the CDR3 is TGTGCCAGTAGTATCCTGGGGCGTAACACTGAAGCTTTCTTT.

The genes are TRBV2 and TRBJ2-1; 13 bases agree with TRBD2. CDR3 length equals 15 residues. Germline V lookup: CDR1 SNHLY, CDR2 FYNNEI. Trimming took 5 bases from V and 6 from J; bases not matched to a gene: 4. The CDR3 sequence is CASSPTSGRANEQFF. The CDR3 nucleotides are TGTGCCAGCAGTCCTACTAGCGGGAGGGCCAATGAGCAGTTCTTC.

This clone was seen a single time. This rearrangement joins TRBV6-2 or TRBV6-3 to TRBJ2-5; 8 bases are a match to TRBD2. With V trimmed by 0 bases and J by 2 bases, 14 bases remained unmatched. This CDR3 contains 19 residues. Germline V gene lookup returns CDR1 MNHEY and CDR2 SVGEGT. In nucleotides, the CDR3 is TGTGCCAGCAGTTACTCTATAATCCTAGCGGGCCATTCACAAGAGACCCAGTACTTC. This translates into CASSYSIILAGHSQETQYF.

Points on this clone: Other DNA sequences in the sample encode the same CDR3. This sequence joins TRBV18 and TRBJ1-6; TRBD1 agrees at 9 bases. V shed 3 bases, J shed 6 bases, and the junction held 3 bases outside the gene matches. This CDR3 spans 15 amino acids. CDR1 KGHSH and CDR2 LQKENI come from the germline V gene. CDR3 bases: TGTGCCAGCTCACCGGGACAGGGAGGTAATTCACCCCTCCACTTT. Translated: CASSPGQGGNSPLHF.

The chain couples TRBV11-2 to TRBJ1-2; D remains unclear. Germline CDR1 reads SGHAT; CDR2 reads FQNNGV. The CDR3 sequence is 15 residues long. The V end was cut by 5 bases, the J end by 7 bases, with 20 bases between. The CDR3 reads CASSTVGTPSGGYTF. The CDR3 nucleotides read TGTGCCAGCAGCACGGTGGGCACGCCGTCCGGTGGCTACACCTTC. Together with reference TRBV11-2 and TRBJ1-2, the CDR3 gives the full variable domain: EAGVAQSPRYKIIEKRQSVAFWCNPISGHATLYWYQQILGQGPKLLIQFQNNGVVDDSQLPKDRFSAERLKGVDSTLKIQPAKLEDSAVYLCASSTVGTPSGGYTFGSGTRLTVV.

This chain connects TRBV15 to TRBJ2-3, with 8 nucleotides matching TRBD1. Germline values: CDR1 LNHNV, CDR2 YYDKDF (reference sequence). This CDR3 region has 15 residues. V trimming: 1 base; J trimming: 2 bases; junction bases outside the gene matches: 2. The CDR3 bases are TGTGCCACCAGCAGAGGGACAGGGCACACAGATACGCAGTATTTT. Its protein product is CATSRGTGHTDTQYF. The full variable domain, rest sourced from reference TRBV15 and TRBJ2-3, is DAMVIQNPRYQVTQFGKPVTLSCSQTLNHNVMYWYQQKSSQAPKLLFHYYDKDFNNEADTPDNFQSRRPNTSFCFLDIRSPGLGDTAMYLCATSRGTGHTDTQYFGPGTRLTVL.

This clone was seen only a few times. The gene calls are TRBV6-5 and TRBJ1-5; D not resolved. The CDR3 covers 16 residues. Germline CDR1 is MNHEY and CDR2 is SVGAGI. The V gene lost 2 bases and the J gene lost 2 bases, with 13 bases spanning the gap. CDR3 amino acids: CASSYLPVGRNQPQHF. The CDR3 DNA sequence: TGTGCCAGCAGTTACCTCCCGGTCGGTCGCAATCAGCCCCAGCATTTT.

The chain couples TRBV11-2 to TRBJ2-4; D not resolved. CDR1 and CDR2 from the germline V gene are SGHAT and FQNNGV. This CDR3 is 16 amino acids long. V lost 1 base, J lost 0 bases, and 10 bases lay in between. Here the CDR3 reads CASSLGPSRAKNIQYF. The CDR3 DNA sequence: TGTGCCAGCAGCTTAGGGCCGTCCCGAGCCAAAAACATTCAGTACTTC.